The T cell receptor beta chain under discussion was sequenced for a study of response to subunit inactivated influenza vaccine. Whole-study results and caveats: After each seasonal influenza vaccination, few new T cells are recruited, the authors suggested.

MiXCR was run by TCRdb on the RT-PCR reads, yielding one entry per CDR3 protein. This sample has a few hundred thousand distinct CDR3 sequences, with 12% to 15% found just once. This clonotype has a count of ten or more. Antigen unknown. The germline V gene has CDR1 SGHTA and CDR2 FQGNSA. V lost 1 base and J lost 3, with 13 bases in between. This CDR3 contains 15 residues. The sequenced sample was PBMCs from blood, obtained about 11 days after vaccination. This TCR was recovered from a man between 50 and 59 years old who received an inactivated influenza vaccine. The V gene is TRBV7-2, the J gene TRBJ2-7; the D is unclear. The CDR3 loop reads CASSLVATSFYEQYF. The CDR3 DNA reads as TGTGCCAGCAGCTTAGTTGCGACTTCATTCTACGAGCAGTACTTC. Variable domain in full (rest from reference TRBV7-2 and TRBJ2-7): GAGVSQSPSNKVTEKGKDVELRCDPISGHTALYWYRQSLGQGLEFLIYFQGNSAPDKSGLPSDRFSAERTGGSVSTLTIQRTQQEDSAVYLCASSLVATSFYEQYFGPGTRLTVT.